This T cell receptor beta chain was observed in a study of CD8 T cells in ankylosing spondylitis (TCRdb year 2017). Broadly, across the study: T cell receptor beta repertoires were profiled in healthy donors and ankylosing spondylitis patients so that disease-linked TCR variants could be found. The full study cohort was made up of 25 ankylosing spondylitis patients and 108 healthy donors. Samples of peripheral blood were taken, and for ankylosing spondylitis patients, synovial fluid was collected as well.

Broader findings and caveats from the paper: A CD8+ phenotype was shown by the disease-linked clones, which were found at relatively low frequencies in peripheral blood. A TCR beta motif made up of several highly homologous amino acid variants appeared to be characteristic of blood from ankylosing spondylitis patients. Some of the motif variants had been reported before in the synovial fluid and blood of reactive arthritis patients, a finding that suggests common disease-initiation mechanisms. Significant enrichment of the disease-linked clones was reported in matched synovial fluid samples from ankylosing spondylitis patients.

Taken from the germline V gene, the CDR1 and CDR2 loops are LGHNA and YSLEER. The CDR3 starts with the cysteine, ends with the phenylalanine, and has 18 residues. Only CDR3 DNA remains: 54 bases, in frame from the first base. V is pared back by 0 bases and J by 7 bases, with 22 bases lying between the germline termini. The data were produced on an Illumina HiSeq 2500. Quantitative 5'-RACE with molecular barcodes was used to prepare TCR beta libraries. Regarding the original processing steps: A new computational method based on a probabilistic model of VDJ rearrangement was used to identify disease-linked TCR variants. TCRdb took the public reads, trimmed them with fastp at Q25, ran MiXCR for clone calling and kept in-frame beta chains. Each entry is one CDR3 protein sequence, shown with its most common DNA and genes. The V and J calls, along with clone size, are taken from TCRdb and not from the paper's own processing. The sample records 500,000 or so distinct CDR3 sequences, 5.3% of which are singletons. The leading ten clones occupy around 3.5% of the sample.

Regarding this clonotype: Its antigen is still unknown. Per-nucleotide qualities are absent, and no much larger clonotype sits a single base away.

What was sequenced was blood, either unsorted or a sorted T cell fraction (not recorded which). The sequence is built from TRBV4-3 and TRBJ1-5; tentative D gene TRBD1, with 5 bases matching. The source of this sequence is a male donor with ankylosing spondylitis. The DNA sequence is as follows: TGCGCCAGCAGCCAAGAAGAAAGGACATTCCCGGAGGGGCAGCCCCAGCATTTT. Its coded protein is CASSQEERTFPEGQPQHF.